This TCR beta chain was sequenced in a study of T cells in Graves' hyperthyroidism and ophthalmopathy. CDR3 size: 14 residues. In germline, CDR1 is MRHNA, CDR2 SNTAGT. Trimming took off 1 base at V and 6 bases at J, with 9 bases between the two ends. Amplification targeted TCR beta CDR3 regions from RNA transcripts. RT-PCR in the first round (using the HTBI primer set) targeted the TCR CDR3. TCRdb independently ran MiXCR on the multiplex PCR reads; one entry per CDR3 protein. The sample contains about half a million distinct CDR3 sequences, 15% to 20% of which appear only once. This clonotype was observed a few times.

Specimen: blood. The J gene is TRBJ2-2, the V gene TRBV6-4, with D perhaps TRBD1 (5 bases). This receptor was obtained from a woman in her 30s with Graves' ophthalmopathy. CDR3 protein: CASSDFQGSGELFF. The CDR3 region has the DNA TGTGCCAGCAGTGACTTCCAGGGCTCCGGGGAGCTGTTTTTT.